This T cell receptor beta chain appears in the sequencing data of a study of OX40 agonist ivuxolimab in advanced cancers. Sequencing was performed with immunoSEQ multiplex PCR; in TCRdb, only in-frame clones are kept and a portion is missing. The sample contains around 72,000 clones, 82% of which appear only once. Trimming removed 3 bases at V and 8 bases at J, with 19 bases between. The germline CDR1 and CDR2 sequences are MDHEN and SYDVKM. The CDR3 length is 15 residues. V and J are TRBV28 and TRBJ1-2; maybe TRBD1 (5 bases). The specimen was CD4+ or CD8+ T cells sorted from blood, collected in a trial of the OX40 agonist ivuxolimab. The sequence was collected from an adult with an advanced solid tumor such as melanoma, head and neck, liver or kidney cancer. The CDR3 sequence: CASSLSGDPGRGYTF. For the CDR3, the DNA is TGTGCCAGCAGTTTGTCCGGGGACCCAGGCAGAGGCTACACCTTC.